This is a list of T cell receptor beta chains from one sample in a study of cytomegalovirus exposure and HLA in healthy donors. Method: immunoSEQ multiplex PCR; TCRdb's copy keeps in-frame clones and lacks some. Altogether about 72,000 clones are present, roughly 82% being singletons, with the ten largest covering 1.5% to 2%. The sequenced sample was PBMCs. The receptor set was obtained from a man between 18 and 29 years old in good health and CMV-seronegative. Each CDR3 is given with its conserved first and last residue. The D gene is left open where the match is weak. Some rows have no size entry. The others give once, few or many, or a class for an expanded clone.

j_gene | d_gene | abundance | v_gene | CDR3aa | CDR3nt
TRBJ2-7 | - | once | TRBV28 | CASSSGSLGSSYEQYF | TGTGCCAGCAGTTCGGGGTCGTTAGGTAGCTCCTACGAGCAGTACTTC
TRBJ2-5 | - | - | TRBV14 | CASSQDLGQETQYF | TGTGCCAGCAGCCAAGACCTCGGCCAAGAGACCCAGTACTTC
TRBJ2-7 | TRBD1 | - | TRBV7-6 | CASSPNDRGNYEQYF | TGTGCCAGCAGCCCAAACGACAGGGGGAACTACGAGCAGTACTTC
TRBJ2-1 | - | - | TRBV19 | CASRPAPRGEQFF | TGTGCCAGTAGACCTGCCCCACGCGGTGAGCAGTTCTTC
TRBJ1-4 | - | once | TRBV18 | CASSPQGRTNEKLFF | TGTGCCAGCTCACCTCAGGGCCGAACTAATGAAAAACTGTTTTTT
TRBJ2-1 | - | - | TRBV7-3 | CASSQNPWRGSSYNEQFF | TGTGCCAGCAGTCAAAATCCATGGCGGGGAAGCTCCTACAATGAGCAGTTCTTC
TRBJ2-7 | TRBD1 | - | TRBV4-3 | CASSQAPTGTGYEQYF | TGCGCCAGCAGCCAAGCTCCTACCGGGACAGGGTACGAGCAGTACTTC
TRBJ1-5 | TRBD1 | - | TRBV7-8 | CASSSDRAYSNQPQHF | TGTGCCAGCAGTTCTGACAGGGCTTATAGCAATCAGCCCCAGCATTTT
TRBJ2-1 | TRBD2 | - | TRBV29-1 | CSVAGLAGNEQFF | TGCAGCGTTGCTGGACTAGCCGGCAATGAGCAGTTCTTC
TRBJ2-2 | TRBD1 | once | TRBV29-1 | CSASTGVIGGELFF | TGCAGCGCTTCGACAGGGGTAATTGGCGGGGAGCTGTTTTTT
TRBJ1-2 | - | - | TRBV5-1 | CASSLAQYGYTF | TGCGCCAGCAGCTTGGCACAGTATGGCTACACCTTC
TRBJ1-4 | - | - | TRBV28 | CATTLGGTNEKLFF | TGTGCCACCACCCTCGGGGGAACTAATGAAAAACTGTTTTTT
TRBJ1-2 | TRBD1 | - | TRBV6-5 | CASSTGTENGYTF | TGTGCCAGCAGTACCGGGACAGAGAATGGCTACACCTTC
TRBJ1-1 | - | - | TRBV4-2 | CASSQDGQAGTEAFF | TGTGCCAGCAGCCAAGATGGTCAGGCGGGTACTGAAGCTTTCTTT
TRBJ2-1 | - | - | TRBV5-5 | CASSNQGGRYNEQFF | TGTGCCAGCAGCAATCAGGGTGGACGGTACAATGAGCAGTTCTTC
TRBJ1-6 | TRBD1 | - | TRBV5-4 | CASSLQGDNSPLHF | TGTGCCAGCAGCTTGCAGGGGGATAATTCACCCCTCCACTTT
TRBJ2-7 | TRBD1 | - | TRBV28 | CASRPGTEAYEQYF | TGTGCCAGCAGGCCCGGGACAGAGGCCTACGAGCAGTACTTC
TRBJ2-2 | - | - | TRBV6-5 | CASSHDRSTGELFF | TGTGCCAGCAGCCACGACAGGTCCACCGGGGAGCTGTTTTTT